These 25 T cell receptor beta chains were all obtained from the same sample, sequenced in a study of shared clonotypes between healthy human individuals. The data were produced by immunoSEQ multiplex PCR, yet TCRdb's version contains in-frame clones alone and is incomplete. The sample consists of approximately 1,000,000 clones, approximately 78% of them appearing once. Sample: memory CD4+ T cells from PBMCs. Subset noted: CD45RA-negative fraction. The receptors stem from a man between 18 and 29 years old in good health. Some clones in this sample may be carry-over from other donors' samples.

The chain recombines TRBV11-2 with TRBJ1-1; 8 bases map to TRBD1. Looked up from germline, CDR1 is SGHAT and CDR2 is FQNNGV. CDR3 length: 15 amino acids. V gave up 5 bases and J gave up 5 bases; unmatched junction bases: 10. CDR3 coding DNA: TGTGCCAGCAGCCAAACCGGACAGGGTGGGACTGAAGCTTTCTTT. Residues: CASSQTGQGGTEAFF. Full variable domain (missing parts from reference TRBV11-2 and TRBJ1-1): EAGVAQSPRYKIIEKRQSVAFWCNPISGHATLYWYQQILGQGPKLLIQFQNNGVVDDSQLPKDRFSAERLKGVDSTLKIQPAKLEDSAVYLCASSQTGQGGTEAFFGQGTRLTVV.

The J gene is TRBJ1-1, the V gene TRBV9; TRBD1 aligns across 8 bases. The CDR3 is 15 amino acids. With 7 bases clipped from V and 0 bases from J, the junction kept 8 bases outside the gene matches. Germline loops: CDR1 SGDLS, CDR2 YYNGEE. CDR3 sequence reads: CASQPTGGLNTEAFF. The DNA of the CDR3 is TGTGCCAGCCAACCCACAGGGGGATTGAACACTGAAGCTTTCTTT.

The chain uses TRBV4-3 and TRBJ2-3, with D possibly TRBD2 on 6 matching bases. This CDR3 has 16 residues. Germline lookup yields CDR1 LGHNA and CDR2 YSLEER. V lost 4 bases to trimming and J lost 0 bases, with 14 bases between them. The CDR3 loop is CASSLGGASSTDTQYF. CDR3 coding DNA: TGCGCCAGCAGCCTCGGGGGAGCGAGTAGCACAGATACGCAGTATTTT.

CDR3 DNA sequence: TGCAGCGTTGAAGGGGATGGCAAATCCTACGAGCAGTACTTC. It specifies CSVEGDGKSYEQYF. The chain employs TRBV29-1 and TRBJ2-7; D call uncertain. This CDR3 is built from 14 residues. Trimming shortened V by 1 base and J by 1 base, and 11 bases separated the two germline ends. The germline V gene has CDR1 SQVTM and CDR2 ANQGSEA.

This clone was seen a few times. J is TRBJ1-1 and V is TRBV5-1; the match to TRBD1 covers 10 bases. CDR1 and CDR2 from the germline V gene are SGHRS and YFSETQ. After removal of 2 bases from V and 9 bases from J, the junction contained 10 bases not matched to a gene. The CDR3 runs to 15 residues. For the CDR3, the DNA is TGCGCCAGCAGCTTACGACAGGGGGCTTGGGGACAAGCTTTCTTT. Translating it yields CASSLRQGAWGQAFF.

The V gene is TRBV5-1, the J gene TRBJ1-3; D remains unclear. This CDR3 has 16 residues. Germline lookup yields CDR1 SGHRS and CDR2 YFSETQ. V was trimmed by 4 bases and J by 3 bases, leaving 17 bases between them. CDR3 nucleotide sequence: TGCGCCAGCAGCCAAAACTCGGGCGGGGTTGGAAACACCATATATTTT. This codes for CASSQNSGGVGNTIYF.

This clone was detected only once. The chain uses TRBV28 and TRBJ2-7; possible D gene TRBD2, 7 bases. CDR1 and CDR2 from the germline V gene are MDHEN and SYDVKM. Trimming took 3 bases from V and 9 from J, leaving 21 bases between them. The CDR3 is 15 amino acids. The CDR3 loop reads CASSFAGAGSLRQYF. The CDR3 DNA sequence: TGTGCCAGCAGTTTCGCGGGGGCCGGGTCTCTGAGGCAGTACTTC.

This clone turned up a few times. The chain employs TRBV7-9 and TRBJ2-1; possible D gene TRBD1, 5 bases. The germline gives CDR1 SEHNR, CDR2 FQNEAQ (reference sequence). CDR3 length: 15 amino acids. Between the trimmed V and J ends, which lost 0 bases and 8 bases, there was a span of 14 bases. CDR3 sequence reads: CASSLALGPRDEQFF. The CDR3 DNA is TGTGCCAGCAGCTTAGCGCTAGGGCCCAGGGATGAGCAGTTCTTC.

This clone was observed at least ten times. The chain uses TRBV5-1 and TRBJ2-4; 10 bases are a match to TRBD1. The CDR3 loop spans 20 amino acids. Germline V CDR1 and CDR2: SGHRS, YFSETQ. The V gene end was trimmed by 3 bases and the J gene end by 1 base; junction bases not matched to a gene: 16. CDR3 in DNA: TGCGCCAGCAGCTCGGGTGACAGGGGGCTGGTTGATTCGGCCAAAAACATTCAGTACTTC. Translation: CASSSGDRGLVDSAKNIQYF.

This clone was seen repeatedly, ten times or more. V and J are TRBV6-5 and TRBJ2-1, with D perhaps TRBD1 (5 bases). The CDR3 loop spans 14 amino acids. V lost 2 bases and J 6 bases, leaving 11 bases between the germline ends. CDR1 is MNHEY, CDR2 SVGAGI, per germline. The CDR3 sequence is CASSYVLGVNEQFF. In nucleotides, the CDR3 is TGTGCCAGCAGTTACGTCCTAGGGGTCAATGAGCAGTTCTTC.

The J gene is TRBJ1-5, the V gene TRBV10-3; TRBD1 might be the D (5 bases). The germline CDR1 and CDR2 sequences are ENHRY and SYGVKD. V was shortened by 7 bases and J by 9 bases, with 16 bases between the two germline ends. This CDR3 comprises 13 residues. This CDR3 reads CAINNVQDRPQHF. DNA for the CDR3: TGTGCCATCAATAATGTACAGGACCGGCCCCAGCATTTT.

This chain connects TRBV5-1 to TRBJ2-2; 10 positions agree with TRBD1. The V gene's germline CDR1 is SGHRS and CDR2 YFSETQ. After removal of 4 bases from V and 4 bases from J, the junction contained 7 bases not matched to a gene. The CDR3 has 16 amino acids. CDR3 nucleotide sequence: TGCGCCAGCAGCCCCCGGACAGGGGGTCTCACCGGGGAGCTGTTTTTT. Translation: CASSPRTGGLTGELFF.

V gene TRBV28 combines with J gene TRBJ2-1; D may be TRBD1 (6 bases). Trimming took off 6 bases at V and 1 base at J, with 16 bases between the two ends. From germline, CDR1 is MDHEN and CDR2 SYDVKM. The CDR3 spans 16 residues. The CDR3 DNA reads as TGTGCCAGCAGCTTCGGACAGCCGATATCCTACAATGAGCAGTTCTTC. Its translation is CASSFGQPISYNEQFF.

This clone was seen a handful of times. CDR3 nucleotides: TGTGCCAGCTCGCGCCAGGGGGCAGGAAACACCATATATTTT. The encoded protein is CASSRQGAGNTIYF. V is TRBV18 and J is TRBJ1-3, with 8 positions matching TRBD1. Trimming took 6 bases from V and 4 from J; bases not matched to a gene: 5. The CDR3 is 14 residues long. The germline gives CDR1 KGHSH, CDR2 LQKENI.

This clone was seen a handful of times. This chain uses TRBV9 with TRBJ1-5, with D possibly being TRBD1 (5 bases). The CDR3 contains 19 residues. Trimming took off 0 bases at V and 1 base at J, with 20 bases between the two ends. Germline CDR1 and CDR2: SGDLS and YYNGEE. The CDR3 region is CASSVVRRQRRGSNQPQHF. Here the CDR3 DNA reads TGTGCCAGCAGCGTAGTCCGACGACAGCGGCGAGGGAGCAATCAGCCCCAGCATTTT.

As regards this clone: Other DNA sequences in the sample encode the same CDR3. The genes are TRBV9 and TRBJ1-3, with D perhaps TRBD1 (6 bases). CDR3 size: 15 residues. V shed 2 bases and J shed 0 bases, with 9 bases lying between them. Per germline, CDR1 SGDLS and CDR2 YYNGEE. In DNA, the CDR3 is TGTGCCAGCAGCGTTGGACAGAGCTCTGGAAACACCATATATTTT. Its protein product is CASSVGQSSGNTIYF.

As to this clone: This same CDR3 is encoded by further DNA sequences in the sample. The gene calls are TRBV4-3 and TRBJ1-3; D remains unclear. Per germline, CDR1 LGHNA and CDR2 YSLEER. The V end was cut by 0 bases, the J end by 1 base, with 7 bases between. The length of the CDR3 is 15 residues. As DNA, the CDR3 is TGCGCCAGCAGCCAAGATACGGGGTCTGGAAACACCATATATTTT. Amino acid sequence: CASSQDTGSGNTIYF.

The chain joins TRBV15 to TRBJ1-5; 7 nucleotides match TRBD1. Germline V gives CDR1 LNHNV, CDR2 YYDKDF (reference sequence). The CDR3 is made up of 17 amino acids. J lost 5 bases, V lost 3 bases, and 13 bases had no gene match. The CDR3 sequence is CATSRPTSGDRDQPQHF. CDR3 sequence (DNA): TGTGCCACCAGCAGGCCAACGAGTGGGGACAGAGATCAGCCCCAGCATTTT.

In its sample, this clone was seen a few times. The rearrangement links TRBV5-8 to TRBJ2-3; perhaps D is TRBD1 or TRBD2 (5 bases each). V shed 0 bases and J shed 2 bases, with 10 bases lying between them. Germline V gene lookup returns CDR1 SGHTS and CDR2 YDEGEE. The CDR3 contains 15 residues. The CDR3 loop is CASSLEGTITDTQYF. CDR3 sequence (DNA): TGTGCCAGCAGCTTGGAGGGGACGATCACAGATACGCAGTATTTT.

This clone has more than one count but fewer than ten. Here the CDR3 DNA reads TGTGCCAGCAGACAACAGGGGGGTCAGCCCCAGCATTTT. It codes for CASRQQGGQPQHF. The chain combines TRBV2 with TRBJ1-5, with 8 bases that match TRBD1. Germline lookup yields CDR1 SNHLY and CDR2 FYNNEI. The CDR3 has 13 amino acids. V trimming: 6 bases; J trimming: 6 bases; junction bases outside the gene matches: 4.

This rearrangement joins TRBV6-7 to TRBJ1-1; D remains unclear. TRBV6-7 is filed as an ORF, its function uncertain. The CDR3 contains 11 residues. The V end was cut by 0 bases, the J end by 12 bases, with 8 bases between. The CDR3 DNA follows: TGTGCCAGCAGTTACTCGCGAGGTTCTTTCTTT. It translates to CASSYSRGSFF.

This chain uses TRBV14 with TRBJ2-5; unclear D gene. V lost 2 bases to trimming and J lost 2 bases, with 15 bases between them. The V gene's germline CDR1 is SGHDN and CDR2 FVKESK. CDR3 length: 16 amino acids. The CDR3 bases are TGTGCCAGCAGCCAACACTTTAACTGGCAACAAGAGACCCAGTACTTC. This gives the protein CASSQHFNWQQETQYF.

The chain combines TRBV15 with TRBJ1-1, with no clear D. The germline V gene has CDR1 LNHNV and CDR2 YYDKDF (reference sequence). The CDR3 loop spans 16 amino acids. V gave up 0 bases and J gave up 0 bases, with 11 bases separating them. CDR3 protein: CATSRDWAALNTEAFF. CDR3 in DNA: TGTGCCACCAGCAGAGATTGGGCAGCCCTGAACACTGAAGCTTTCTTT. The full variable domain, its missing parts supplied by reference TRBV15 and TRBJ1-1, is DAMVIQNPRYQVTQFGKPVTLSCSQTLNHNVMYWYQQKSSQAPKLLFHYYDKDFNNEADTPDNFQSRRPNTSFCFLDIRSPGLGDTAMYLCATSRDWAALNTEAFFGQGTRLTVV.

The chain employs TRBV10-3 and TRBJ1-5; a weak D match, TRBD1 (5 bases). Trimming cost V 7 bases and J 4 bases, with 11 bases left between them. The CDR3 sequence is 13 residues long. The germline CDR1 and CDR2 sequences are ENHRY and SYGVKD. The CDR3: CAITMDTNQPQHF. CDR3 in DNA: TGTGCCATCACTATGGACACAAATCAGCCCCAGCATTTT.

The chain employs TRBV7-6 and TRBJ2-5; D is undetermined. CDR3 length equals 15 residues. V lost 1 base, J lost 2 bases, and 11 bases lay in between. Germline V CDR1 and CDR2: SGHVS, FNYEAQ. The CDR3 region is CASSLVAPPQETQYF. The CDR3 nucleotides read TGTGCCAGCAGCTTAGTGGCACCCCCACAAGAGACCCAGTACTTC.